This note documents a single TCR beta chain sequence. The specificity of this receptor is unknown. No base qualities exist here, and no much larger clone lies one base off it. The immunoSEQ kit was used, according to the manufacturer's recommendations, to generate TCR beta libraries from genomic DNA. Library preparation used a first multiplex PCR with proprietary primers, then a second PCR adding unique barcodes, with bead cleanups after each round. A kit-provided positive control reaction and a negative control reaction were included in every sample batch. The final libraries were assessed on an Agilent 4200 TapeStation D1000 ScreenTape, pooled by volume, and quantified by qPCR. Sequencing was performed on an Illumina NextSeq500 with a MidOutput 150-cycle cartridge, and 156 Read1 and 15 Index1 cycles were run with kit custom primers. The pooled library was loaded at roughly 1 pM, and 20% PhiX control was spiked in. In the original analysis: Vendor-processed data were analyzed in R, and a clonotype was defined as all T cells sharing the same CDR3 nucleotide sequence. In the clone abundance analyses, frequencies in each sample were normalized to that sample's 10,000 most abundant clones. Public T cell clones, averaging fewer than five per sample, were removed before analysis. Tumor-enriched and baseline blood-enriched clonotypes were defined by at least a 32-fold difference in abundance between compartments. A beta-binomial differential abundance model was used to identify clonotypes that were expanded or contracted between blood time points. Tumor-blood repertoire similarity was measured with the Baroni-Urbani and Buser coefficient, and group comparisons used two-tailed Wilcoxon tests in R. TCRdb holds this immuneACCESS table with in-frame rearrangements only. Some clones are missing; in checked studies, unresolved V genes explain under half, and the rest has no known cause. V, J and clone size derive from that table, while D and trimming were established from the DNA sequence. The sample table records roughly 130,000 clones; around 89% of these occur just once. Of the sample, almost 6% is held by the ten largest clones.

These data belong to a study of radiation and T cells in renal cell carcinoma (dated by TCRdb to about 2020). Regarding the study in general: Samples came from a clinical trial, in which primary renal cell carcinomas received 15 Gy stereotactic body radiation therapy followed by nephrectomy 4 weeks later. TCR beta sequencing covered around 50 samples in total, comprising some 26 tumors and approximately 27 peripheral blood samples. Across all 55 or so samples, under 4,500,000 unique CDR3 nucleotide sequences, encoding approximately 2.5 million unique CDR3 amino acid sequences, were identified. Points the paper makes about the study in general: Dynamics of the blood repertoire were not tracked past 4 weeks after treatment. Because pretreatment tumor biopsies were not available, the study could not determine whether clonotypes were already present within the tumor at baseline. Top tumor clonotypes rose in blood from baseline to 2 weeks post-radiation, then contracted by 4 weeks, suggesting transient expansion of tumor-resident clones. The single-armed trial design could not address effects of radiation dose or scheduling on the TCR repertoire.

Germline trimming amounts to 5 bases on V and 7 bases on J, with 11 as the count of junction bases outside the gene matches. According to the germline V gene (reference sequence), CDR1 reads GTSNPN and CDR2 reads SVGIG. The CDR3, from cysteine to phenylalanine, totals 14 residues. The read is trimmed to its CDR3 DNA, 42 bases read in frame from base 1. The time point label on this specimen signifies: blood 2 weeks post-SBRT. The treatment or condition label, as the study defines it: 15 Gy SBRT to primary tumor, nephrectomy 4 weeks later. Serial peripheral blood from radiation-treated patients was sampled at baseline, 2 weeks and 4 weeks after SBRT to track tumor-enriched clonotypes. Renal cell carcinoma with clear cell pathology was present in all patients. Genomic DNA for TCR sequencing was prepared using the QIAamp DNA Blood Mini Kit (Qiagen). Only samples passing all quality control checks were included in the analyses.

The chain couples TRBV30 to TRBJ2-3; 8 central bases correspond to TRBD1. The receptor comes from a woman in her seventies with renal cell carcinoma. Source: blood, taken from a patient whose treatment included radiotherapy and nephrectomy. The nucleotide sequence reads as follows: TGTGCCTGGGGCGGACAGGGAGCTTATAATACGCAGTATTTT. Translated, this gives CAWGGQGAYNTQYF.